The 27 T cell receptor beta chains below all came from one sample that was sequenced in a study of cytomegalovirus exposure and HLA in healthy donors. The primer mix had 60 Vbeta and 13 Jbeta primers. Clones were sequenced by immunoSEQ multiplex PCR, and TCRdb holds only the in-frame ones, with some missing. There are under 150,000 clones in the sample; approximately 83% occur only once, and under 4.5% lies in the top ten. The sample taken for sequencing was PBMCs. The receptors shown here come from a man aged 40-50 years in good health and CMV-seropositive.

This chain links TRBV5-1 with TRBJ2-1, with D perhaps matching TRBD2 (5 bases). Germline loops: CDR1 SGHRS, CDR2 YFSETQ. The CDR3 consists of 14 residues. V lost 0 bases to trimming and J lost 7 bases, with 11 bases between them. The CDR3 loop is CASSLGSRGNEQFF. The CDR3 nucleotides are TGCGCCAGCAGCTTGGGGTCTCGGGGTAATGAGCAGTTCTTC.

This clone was counted between two and nine times. This sequence joins TRBV11-3 and TRBJ1-1; no clear D gene. The V and J ends lost 3 bases and 7 bases respectively, with 9 bases between them. The CDR3 totals 12 residues. Germline V lookup: CDR1 SGHNT, CDR2 YENEEA. The CDR3 DNA is TGTGCCAGCAGCTTGGGCATAGGTGAAGCTTTCTTT. Its translation is CASSLGIGEAFF. Looking up the rest from reference TRBV11-3 and TRBJ1-1 gives the full variable domain: EAGVVQSPRYKIIEKKQPVAFWCNPISGHNTLYWYLQNLGQGPELLIRYENEEAVDDSQLPKDRFSAERLKGVDSTLKIQPAELGDSAVYLCASSLGIGEAFFGQGTRLTVV.

The rearrangement joins TRBV13 to TRBJ1-1; a weak D match, TRBD1 (6 bases). The germline CDR1 and CDR2 sequences are PRHDT and FYEKMQ (reference sequence). The CDR3 is 14 amino acids. Between the trimmed V and J ends, which lost 7 bases and 3 bases, there was a span of 15 bases. The CDR3 loop is CASILGGRDTEAFF. CDR3 DNA sequence: TGTGCCAGCATTTTAGGGGGGAGGGACACTGAAGCTTTCTTT.

The sample holds one count of this clone. The chain couples TRBV21-1 to TRBJ1-1; the D call of TRBD1 is as the table states it, not checked on the DNA. TRBV21-1 is termed a pseudogene. The CDR3 length is 12 residues. The DNA for the CDR3 is TGTGCCAGCAGCAACAGGGGATGTGAAGCTTTCTTT. Its translation: CASSNRGCEAFF.

The chain is built from TRBV5-4 and TRBJ1-1; D is unresolved. V was shortened by 5 bases and J by 0 bases, with 14 bases between the two germline ends. Germline-derived CDR1 and CDR2 are SGHNT and YYREEE (reference sequence). The CDR3 has 15 amino acids. CDR3 sequence (DNA): TGTGCCAGCAGTCCCCTGGTGAGGATGAACACTGAAGCTTTCTTT. Its protein is CASSPLVRMNTEAFF.

The CDR3 protein is CASSLRQATNEKLFF. DNA for the CDR3: TGTGCCAGCAGCTTAAGGCAGGCAACTAATGAAAAACTGTTTTTT. The chain employs TRBV11-3 and TRBJ1-4; no clear D gene. Looked up from germline, CDR1 is SGHNT and CDR2 is YENEEA. Trimming pared 2 bases from V and 0 bases from J, leaving 7 bases between. The CDR3 length is 15 residues.

This rearrangement joins TRBV5-4 to TRBJ2-7, with a tentative D call TRBD2 (5 bases). The CDR3 is made up of 14 amino acids. Per germline, CDR1 SGHNT and CDR2 YYREEE (reference sequence). Trimming shortened V by 4 bases and J by 1 base, and 12 bases separated the two germline ends. The CDR3 loop is CASSGDLASYEQYF. Here the CDR3 DNA reads TGTGCCAGCAGCGGGGATCTAGCTTCCTACGAGCAGTACTTC. Filled out from reference TRBV5-4 and TRBJ2-7, the complete variable domain reads ETGVTQSPTHLIKTRGQQVTLRCSSQSGHNTVSWYQQALGQGPQFIFQYYREEENGRGNFPPRFSGLQFPNYSSELNVNALELDDSALYLCASSGDLASYEQYFGPGTRLTVT.

J is TRBJ2-3 and V is TRBV1; the DNA was not used to check the table's D call, TRBD2. TRBV1 is annotated as a pseudogene. This CDR3 has 16 residues. In DNA form, the CDR3 reads TGCACCAGCAGCCATGCTAGCGGGGTTTACACAGATACGCAGTATTTT. Its translation: CTSSHASGVYTDTQYF.

This clone has a single count. This chain joins TRBV6-5 and TRBJ1-5, with 7 bases that match TRBD1. The germline V gene has CDR1 MNHEY and CDR2 SVGAGI. The CDR3 length is 15 residues. The V segment lost 6 bases and the J segment 0 bases; nucleotides outside the gene matches: 5. The DNA for the CDR3 is TGTGCCAGCAGCTCCGGGACAGTTAGCAATCAGCCCCAGCATTTT. It codes for CASSSGTVSNQPQHF.

This clone was seen a handful of times. V is TRBV7-3 and J is TRBJ2-3; TRBD1 might be the D (6 bases). CDR3 length: 14 amino acids. Looked up from germline, CDR1 is SGHTA and CDR2 is FQGTGA. V was pared by 5 bases and J by 4 bases, with 13 bases between. CDR3 sequence reads: CASSPQGWADTQYF. The CDR3 DNA reads TGTGCCAGCAGCCCCCAGGGGTGGGCAGATACGCAGTATTTT.

This chain joins TRBV10-2 and TRBJ1-1; D call uncertain. V was pared by 6 bases and J by 1 base, with 15 bases between. This CDR3 has 15 amino acids. Germline CDR1 reads WSHSY; CDR2 reads SAAADI. The CDR3 loop reads CASSKRRSPNTEAFF. In DNA, the CDR3 is TGCGCCAGCAGCAAGAGGAGGAGCCCGAACACTGAAGCTTTCTTT.

CDR3 in amino acids: CASGLREATIYF. The CDR3, as DNA: TGTGCCAGCGGCCTGAGGGAGGCCACCATATATTTT. This chain links TRBV6-5 with TRBJ1-3, with D unclear. Germline V lookup: CDR1 MNHEY, CDR2 SVGAGI. This CDR3 has 12 amino acids. The V end was cut by 8 bases, the J end by 9 bases, with 14 bases between.

V and J are TRBV10-1 and TRBJ1-4; D is unclear. The CDR3 is 14 residues long. CDR1 is WNHNN, CDR2 SYGVQD, per germline (reference sequence). Trimming took off 10 bases at V and 0 bases at J, with 12 bases between the two ends. CDR3 bases: TGCGCCACCGGGAGTGGTCCAACTAATGAAAAACTGTTTTTT. Protein sequence: CATGSGPTNEKLFF.

The chain couples TRBV18 to TRBJ1-1, with no clear D. The V end was cut by 6 bases, the J end by 6 bases, with 17 bases between. The CDR3 consists of 14 residues. Germline values: CDR1 KGHSH, CDR2 LQKENI. The CDR3 is CASSFLPSSAEAFF. In DNA form, the CDR3 reads TGTGCCAGCTCTTTTTTACCATCCAGCGCTGAAGCTTTCTTT. The complete variable domain, with remaining parts taken from reference TRBV18 and TRBJ1-1, reads NAGVMQNPRHLVRRRGQEARLRCSPMKGHSHVYWYRQLPEEGLKFMVYLQKENIIDESGMPKERFSAEFPKEGPSILRIQQVVRGDSAAYFCASSFLPSSAEAFFGQGTRLTVV.

There are a few counts of this clone. Other DNA sequences from this sample encode an identical CDR3 as well. This rearrangement joins TRBV19 to TRBJ2-3, with D perhaps matching TRBD1 (6 bases). Germline CDR1 and CDR2: LNHDA and SQIVND (reference sequence). Between the trimmed V and J ends, which lost 6 bases and 1 base, there was a span of 11 bases. The CDR3 has 14 residues. The CDR3 DNA reads TGTGCCAGTAGCCCGGGACACGGCACAGATACGCAGTATTTT. It encodes CASSPGHGTDTQYF.

The gene calls are TRBV11-1 and TRBJ2-2; D not resolved. In germline, CDR1 is SGHAT, CDR2 FQDESV (reference sequence). The CDR3 runs to 14 residues. Deletions cut 2 bases from V and 2 bases from J, with 6 bases between. For the CDR3, the DNA is TGTGCCAGCAGCTTAACATTAAACACCGGGGAGCTGTTTTTT. Amino acids: CASSLTLNTGELFF.

The V call is TRBV2, the J call TRBJ1-2; TRBD1 matches at 7 bases. The CDR3 consists of 14 residues. J lost 7 bases, V lost 5 bases, and 10 bases had no gene match. Germline CDR1 SNHLY, CDR2 FYNNEI. The CDR3 reads CASSPRLTGAGYTF. The CDR3 nucleotides read TGTGCCAGCAGTCCCAGATTAACAGGGGCTGGCTACACCTTC.

The V gene is TRBV5-1, the J gene TRBJ2-6; 7 bases are shared with TRBD1. The CDR3 has 18 amino acids. Germline lookup yields CDR1 SGHRS and CDR2 YFSETQ. Trimming at V came to 4 bases and at J to 2 bases, leaving 12 bases not matched to a gene. In nucleotides, the CDR3 is TGCGCCAGCAGCCCAAGGACAGGCCAAGGGACTGGGGCCAACGTCCTGACTTTC. Translation: CASSPRTGQGTGANVLTF.

The chain combines TRBV12-5 with TRBJ2-7; 7 bases are a match to TRBD1. Germline assignment: CDR1 LGHNT and CDR2 FRNRAP. V gave up 9 bases and J gave up 5 bases; unmatched junction bases: 7. The length of the CDR3 is 12 residues. The CDR3: CASRGYTHEQYF. CDR3 in DNA: TGTGCTAGCAGGGGGTATACCCACGAGCAGTACTTC.

The chain joins TRBV7-9 to TRBJ2-7; D unclear. The ends were cut back, 5 bases at V and 2 bases at J, with 13 bases in the middle. Germline loops: CDR1 SEHNR, CDR2 FQNEAQ (reference sequence). The CDR3 contains 14 residues. CDR3 coding DNA: TGTGCCAGCAGCCCCCGGGTCCTTACCTACGAGCAGTACTTC. It is translated as CASSPRVLTYEQYF.

The gene calls are TRBV7-9 and TRBJ1-2, with 7 bases matching TRBD1. The ends lost 2 bases at V and 4 bases at J; junction bases unmatched: 7. Germline V lookup: CDR1 SEHNR, CDR2 FQNEAQ (reference sequence). This CDR3 region has 15 residues. The chain's CDR3 is CASSLMETGSYGYTF. CDR3 DNA sequence: TGTGCCAGCAGCTTAATGGAGACAGGGTCCTATGGCTACACCTTC.

The V call is TRBV13, the J call TRBJ2-5, with 8 bases matching TRBD2. With 6 bases clipped from V and 5 bases from J, the junction kept 17 bases outside the gene matches. Germline CDR1 is PRHDT and CDR2 is FYEKMQ (reference sequence). The CDR3 totals 17 residues. DNA of the CDR3: TGTGCCAGCAGTCAAGGGAAGGCCCCGACTAGCGCTGAGACCCAGTACTTC. Residues: CASSQGKAPTSAETQYF. Variable domain in full (rest from reference TRBV13 and TRBJ2-5): AAGVIQSPRHLIKEKRETATLKCYPIPRHDTVYWYQQGPGQDPQFLISFYEKMQSDKGSIPDRFSAQQFSDYHSELNMSSLELGDSALYFCASSQGKAPTSAETQYFGPGTRLLVL.

The chain is built from TRBV7-2 and TRBJ1-2, with D possibly being TRBD1 (5 bases). Germline CDR1 and CDR2: SGHTA and FQGNSA. This CDR3 region has 13 residues. Trimming pared 0 bases from V and 5 bases from J, leaving 7 bases between. The CDR3 bases are TGTGCCAGCAGCTTAGCCAGGGCGTATGGCTACACCTTC. Protein sequence: CASSLARAYGYTF. Full variable domain (remainder filled in from reference TRBV7-2 and TRBJ1-2): GAGVSQSPSNKVTEKGKDVELRCDPISGHTALYWYRQSLGQGLEFLIYFQGNSAPDKSGLPSDRFSAERTGGSVSTLTIQRTQQEDSAVYLCASSLARAYGYTFGSGTRLTVV.

The chain links TRBV15 to TRBJ2-6, with D perhaps matching TRBD1 (6 bases). The V end was cut by 0 bases, the J end by 3 bases, with 18 bases between. The CDR3 has 19 residues. The germline V gene has CDR1 LNHNV and CDR2 YYDKDF (reference sequence). The chain's CDR3 is CATSRESERGTGGANVLTF. The CDR3 region has the DNA TGTGCCACCAGCAGAGAAAGTGAAAGGGGGACGGGTGGGGCCAACGTCCTGACTTTC.

The chain carries TRBV9 and TRBJ1-3; 7 bases fit TRBD1. The J call is in doubt because the DNA end fits TRBJ2-2 better. Germline values: CDR1 SGDLS, CDR2 YYNGEE. The CDR3 has 15 residues. This chain's CDR3 is CASSPRQGDTGELFF. The CDR3 region has the DNA TGTGCCAGCAGCCCAAGACAGGGTGACACCGGGGAGCTGTTTTTT.

J is TRBJ2-1 and V is TRBV4-3; 12 nucleotides agree with TRBD2. This CDR3 has 19 amino acids. Germline V gene sequence: CDR1 LGHNA, CDR2 YSLEER. The junction had 8 bases not matched to a gene; V was cut back by 0 bases and J by 2 bases. Here the CDR3 DNA reads TGCGCCAGCAGCCAAGATCAGGGACTAGCGGGTTATACCTACAATGAGCAGTTCTTC. It yields the protein CASSQDQGLAGYTYNEQFF.

This rearrangement joins TRBV5-1 to TRBJ2-1, with D perhaps matching TRBD1 (6 bases). Between the trimmed V and J ends, which lost 4 bases and 3 bases, there was a span of 11 bases. This CDR3 region has 14 residues. Germline CDR1 is SGHRS and CDR2 is YFSETQ. CDR3 sequence reads: CASSEDSDYNEQFF. The CDR3, as DNA: TGCGCCAGCAGCGAGGACAGCGACTACAATGAGCAGTTCTTC.